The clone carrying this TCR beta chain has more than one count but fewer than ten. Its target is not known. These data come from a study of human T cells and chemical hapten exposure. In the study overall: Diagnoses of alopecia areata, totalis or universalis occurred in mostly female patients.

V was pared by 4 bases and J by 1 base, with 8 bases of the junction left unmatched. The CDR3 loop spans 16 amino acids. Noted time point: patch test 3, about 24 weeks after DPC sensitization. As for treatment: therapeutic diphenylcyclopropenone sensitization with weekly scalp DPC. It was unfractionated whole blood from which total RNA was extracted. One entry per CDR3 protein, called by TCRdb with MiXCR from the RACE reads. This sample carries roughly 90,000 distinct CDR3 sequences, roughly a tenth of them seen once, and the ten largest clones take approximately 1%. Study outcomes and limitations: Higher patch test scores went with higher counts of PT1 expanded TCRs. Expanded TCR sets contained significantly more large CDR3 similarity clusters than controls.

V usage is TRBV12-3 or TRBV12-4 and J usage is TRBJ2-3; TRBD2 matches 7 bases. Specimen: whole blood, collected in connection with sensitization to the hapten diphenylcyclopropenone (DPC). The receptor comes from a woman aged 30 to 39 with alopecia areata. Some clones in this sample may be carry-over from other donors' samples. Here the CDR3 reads CASSSPGRDGTDTQYF. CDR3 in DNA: TGTGCCAGCAGTTCTCCGGGGAGGGACGGCACAGATACGCAGTATTTT.